Presented here are 8 T cell receptor beta chains from one specimen sequenced in a study of breast tumors, draining lymph nodes, adjacent tissues. TCRdb called the multiplex PCR reads again in MiXCR, with one record for every CDR3 protein. The sample has roughly 25,000 distinct CDR3 sequences, approximately 63% seen once; the top ten hold around a quarter. Material: tumor-adjacent breast tissue. Receptor source: a female donor with breast cancer. Some clones in this sample may be carry-over from other donors' samples.

This clonotype is a singleton in its sample. This chain joins TRBV29-1 and TRBJ2-7, with 7 bases aligning to TRBD2. V lost 7 bases to trimming and J lost 5 bases; unmatched junction nucleotides: 8. The length of the CDR3 is 12 residues. Germline values: CDR1 SQVTM, CDR2 ANQGSEA. CDR3 DNA: TGCAGCGCTGGCCCGGGACTAAACGAGCAGTACTTC. Its protein product is CSAGPGLNEQYF.

This chain connects TRBV5-1 to TRBJ2-7, with TRBD1 identical over 12 bases. Germline-derived CDR1 and CDR2 are SGHRS and YFSETQ. This CDR3 has 17 residues. With V trimmed by 4 bases and J by 5 bases, 13 bases remained unmatched. The DNA for the CDR3 is TGCGCCAGCAGCAAGAAGAACCGGGGACAGGGGGCCGACGAGCAGTACTTC. Translated, it gives CASSKKNRGQGADEQYF.

This clonotype was counted once. The chain has TRBV5-1 and TRBJ2-7; 7 nucleotides match TRBD2. Trimming removed 0 bases from V and 5 bases from J; junction bases left unmatched: 5. The CDR3 has 14 residues. CDR1 and CDR2 (germline): SGHRS, YFSETQ. This CDR3 is CASSLAGGSDEQYF. In DNA form, the CDR3 reads TGCGCCAGCAGCTTGGCGGGAGGTAGCGACGAGCAGTACTTC.

This rearrangement joins TRBV5-1 to TRBJ1-4; D gene unclear. Germline V gene data show CDR1 as SGHRS and CDR2 as YFSETQ. V gave up 0 bases and J gave up 4 bases, with 7 bases separating them. This CDR3 has 14 residues. The CDR3 DNA is TGCGCCAGCAGCTTGGGCAGATATAATGAAAAACTGTTTTTT. Translating it yields CASSLGRYNEKLFF. Complete variable domain (other parts from reference TRBV5-1 and TRBJ1-4): KAGVTQTPRYLIKTRGQQVTLSCSPISGHRSVSWYQQTPGQGLQFLFEYFSETQRNKGNFPGRFSGRQFSNSRSEMNVSTLELGDSALYLCASSLGRYNEKLFFGSGTQLSVL.

The CDR3 reads CASSSQTGGFGNTIYF. Written as DNA, the CDR3 is TGTGCCAGCAGTTCCCAGACAGGGGGATTTGGAAACACCATATATTTT. V usage is TRBV6-6 and J usage is TRBJ1-3, with 9 bases fitting TRBD1. Per germline, CDR1 MNHNY and CDR2 SVGAGI (reference sequence). The CDR3 consists of 16 residues. V was pared by 4 bases and J by 3 bases, with 7 bases of the junction left unmatched.

The chain is built from TRBV28 and TRBJ1-4; no clear D gene. The germline gives CDR1 MDHEN, CDR2 SYDVKM. This CDR3 comprises 13 residues. Trimming took off 5 bases at V and 3 bases at J, with 7 bases between the two ends. This CDR3 reads CASSQDSNEKLFF. CDR3 sequence (DNA): TGTGCCAGCAGTCAGGACTCTAATGAAAAACTGTTTTTT.

In this sample, this clonotype turned up many times. CDR3 amino acids: CASSPDRSYGYTF. DNA of the CDR3: TGTGCCAGCAGCCCAGACAGGTCCTATGGCTACACCTTC. The gene calls are TRBV5-8 and TRBJ1-2; D perhaps matches TRBD1 (6 bases). The CDR3 totals 13 residues. V was clipped by 4 bases and J by 4 bases, with 11 bases between them. The V gene's germline CDR1 is SGHTS and CDR2 YDEGEE. Based on the CDR3 plus reference TRBV5-8 and TRBJ1-2, the full variable domain is EAGVTQSPTHLIKTRGQQATLRCSPISGHTSVYWYQQALGLGLQFLLWYDEGEERNRGNFPPRFSGRQFPNYSSELNVNALELEDSALYLCASSPDRSYGYTFGSGTRLTVV.

This clonotype ranks as medium-sized (0.01 to 0.1%). This chain uses TRBV7-8 with TRBJ1-2; no clear D. Trimming cost V 1 base and J 0 bases, with 15 bases left between them. CDR3 length: 17 residues. The germline V gene encodes CDR1 SGHVS and CDR2 FQNEAQ. The DNA for the CDR3 is TGTGCCAGCAGCTTAGTTCTCCGGCATCTCACTAACTATGGCTACACCTTC. Translating it yields CASSLVLRHLTNYGYTF.